These 17 T cell receptor beta chains were all obtained from the same sample, sequenced in a study of identical twins. TCRdb called the 5' RACE reads again in MiXCR, with one record for every CDR3 protein. The sample holds 700,000 or so distinct CDR3 sequences, about 9.4% seen once. These data were likewise used in another study, on yellow fever vaccine responses in identical twins.

Material: PBMCs. These receptors came from a woman younger than 30 in good health.

This clonotype was observed a few times. The chain links TRBV11-2 to TRBJ1-1, with 12 nucleotides matching TRBD1. The CDR3 sequence is 19 residues long. Trimming removed 7 bases from V and 5 bases from J; junction bases left unmatched: 20. CDR1 SGHAT and CDR2 FQNNGV come from the germline V gene. The CDR3 spells CASTQRAGDRGREGTEAFF. The CDR3 DNA reads as TGTGCCAGCACTCAAAGGGCCGGGGACAGGGGGCGCGAGGGGACTGAAGCTTTCTTT.

The gene calls are TRBV24-1 and TRBJ2-3; TRBD1 matches 9 bases. CDR3 length: 15 amino acids. The V segment lost 4 bases and the J segment 3 bases; nucleotides outside the gene matches: 4. Germline loops: CDR1 KGHDR, CDR2 SFDVKD. The CDR3 sequence is CATSEPGQGTDTQYF. As DNA, the CDR3 is TGTGCCACCAGTGAACCCGGACAGGGGACAGATACGCAGTATTTT.

This clonotype has at least ten counts. The chain joins TRBV18 to TRBJ2-5; D unclear. Trimming left V 2 bases short and J 1 base short, with 5 bases between. The CDR3 sequence is 13 residues long. The germline CDR1 and CDR2 sequences are KGHSH and LQKENI. The CDR3 DNA follows: TGTGCCAGCTCACCAAGACTCCAAGAGACCCAGTACTTC. It specifies CASSPRLQETQYF.

The V gene is TRBV12-3 or TRBV12-4, the J gene TRBJ2-1; a possible D gene is TRBD2 (5 bases). This CDR3 contains 13 residues. V lost 7 bases, J lost 5 bases, and 12 bases lay in between. The CDR3 reads CASTPGINNEQFF. In DNA, the CDR3 is TGTGCCAGCACTCCGGGGATCAACAATGAGCAGTTCTTC.

The chain has TRBV7-8 and TRBJ1-6, with 7 nucleotides matching TRBD1. The CDR3 contains 14 residues. CDR1 and CDR2 (germline): SGHVS, FQNEAQ. Trimming at V came to 5 bases and at J to 8 bases, leaving 6 bases not matched to a gene. The CDR3 protein is CASSPNTGDSPLHF. The CDR3 DNA reads TGTGCCAGCAGCCCAAATACAGGGGATTCACCCCTCCACTTT.

This clonotype was seen a handful of times. CDR3 in amino acids: CASSEVFRGDTQYF. The CDR3 coding sequence is TGTGCCAGCAGTGAAGTGTTCAGGGGCGATACGCAGTATTTT. The gene calls are TRBV6-1 and TRBJ2-3; possible D gene TRBD1, 6 bases. Germline V gene sequence: CDR1 MNHNS, CDR2 SASEGT. The CDR3 runs 14 residues. V lost 1 base and J 6 bases, leaving 11 bases between the germline ends.

The chain links TRBV5-1 to TRBJ2-5; possible D gene TRBD2, 6 bases. Trimming cost V 3 bases and J 5 bases, with 14 bases left between them. The CDR3 has 14 amino acids. Germline CDR1 reads SGHRS; CDR2 reads YFSETQ. The CDR3 nucleotides are TGCGCCAGCAGCTCAGACGGGAGCGCGGAGACCCAGTACTTC. Amino acids: CASSSDGSAETQYF.

This clonotype occurred many times. The V gene is TRBV20-1, the J gene TRBJ2-5; no clear D. The CDR3 has 13 amino acids. V was cut by 0 bases and J by 3 bases, with 8 bases left in between. CDR1 and CDR2 (germline): DFQATT, SNEGSKA (reference sequence). In nucleotides, the CDR3 is TGCAGTGCTAGAGAGAATGGTAAAGAGACCCAGTACTTC. Encoded protein: CSARENGKETQYF.

The chain has TRBV6-1 and TRBJ2-5; D is unclear. Germline V gene sequence: CDR1 MNHNS, CDR2 SASEGT. The V and J ends lost 6 bases and 5 bases respectively, with 19 bases between them. This CDR3 has 15 residues. The DNA for the CDR3 is TGTGCCAGCAGGCCATCTCGGTTCCCCGAGGAGACCCAGTACTTC. This gives the protein CASRPSRFPEETQYF.

There are many counts of this clonotype. V usage is TRBV11-1 and J usage is TRBJ1-6; a possible D gene is TRBD1 (6 bases). This CDR3 spans 15 amino acids. The germline V gene encodes CDR1 SGHAT and CDR2 FQDESV (reference sequence). V was pared by 4 bases and J by 10 bases, with 17 bases between. The CDR3 loop is CASSSGDKSASPLHF. CDR3 in DNA: TGTGCCAGCAGCTCCGGGGACAAGTCCGCCTCACCCCTCCACTTT. The full variable domain, in which reference TRBV11-1 and TRBJ1-6 provide the parts outside the CDR3, is EAEVAQSPRYKITEKSQAVAFWCDPISGHATLYWYRQILGQGPELLVQFQDESVVDDSQLPKDRFSAERLKGVDSTLKIQPAELGDSAMYLCASSSGDKSASPLHFGNGTRLTVT.

This clonotype was observed many times. The chain is built from TRBV4-3 and TRBJ2-2, with D perhaps matching TRBD1 (6 bases). The CDR3 runs 16 residues. Trimming shortened V by 1 base and J by 4 bases, and 13 bases separated the two germline ends. Germline CDR1 is LGHNA and CDR2 is YSLEER. CDR3 in DNA: TGCGCCAGCAGCCAAGGAAGGACAGAATTCACCGGGGAGCTGTTTTTT. Translation: CASSQGRTEFTGELFF.

V is TRBV27 and J is TRBJ1-2; D is undetermined. CDR3 length: 13 residues. CDR1 is MNHEY, CDR2 SMNVEV, per germline (reference sequence). The V end was cut by 5 bases, the J end by 4 bases, with 11 bases between. CDR3 nucleotide sequence: TGTGCCAGCAGTCGCGACCCCTTCTATGGCTACACCTTC. Translated, it gives CASSRDPFYGYTF.

V is TRBV11-2 and J is TRBJ2-3; 13 nucleotides match TRBD2. This CDR3 is 17 amino acids long. In germline, CDR1 is SGHAT, CDR2 FQNNGV. V lost 5 bases, J lost 2 bases, and 7 bases stayed unmatched. CDR3 in amino acids: CASSLGTSGTYTDTQYF. CDR3 sequence (DNA): TGTGCCAGCAGCCTCGGGACTAGCGGGACCTACACAGATACGCAGTATTTT.

CDR3 sequence (DNA): TGCGCCAGCAGCGTTAATAGCGGGGGGGCATACAATGAGCAGTTCTTC. Its protein product is CASSVNSGGAYNEQFF. The rearrangement joins TRBV5-1 to TRBJ2-1; 11 nucleotides match TRBD2. V was pared by 4 bases and J by 4 bases, with 7 bases of the junction left unmatched. Germline V gene lookup returns CDR1 SGHRS and CDR2 YFSETQ. This CDR3 is built from 16 residues.

This clonotype was detected only a few times. The chain combines TRBV11-1 with TRBJ2-1; D unclear. Trimming removed 5 bases from V and 2 bases from J, with 10 bases in between. The CDR3 extends over 14 amino acids. Per germline, CDR1 SGHAT and CDR2 FQDESV (reference sequence). CDR3 nucleotides: TGTGCCAGCAGCCAAACTGGACCCTACAATGAGCAGTTCTTC. Translating gives CASSQTGPYNEQFF.

The count of this clonotype is one. A much larger clone is a single base away; this may be a read error. The V gene is TRBV29-1, the J gene TRBJ1-3; weak D call: TRBD1 (5 bases). In germline, CDR1 is SQVTM, CDR2 ANQGSEA. V was cut by 4 bases and J by 0 bases, with 7 bases left in between. This CDR3 region has 13 residues. The CDR3 nucleotides are TGCAGCGTTGGAGGGGACTCTGGAAACACCATATATTTT. It translates to CSVGGDSGNTIYF. Complete variable domain (other parts from reference TRBV29-1 and TRBJ1-3): SAVISQKPSRDICQRGTSLTIQCQVDSQVTMMFWYRQQPGQSLTLIATANQGSEATYESGFVIDKFPISRPNLTFSTLTVSNMSPEDSSIYLCSVGGDSGNTIYFGEGSWLTVV.

This clonotype was detected many times. This chain links TRBV4-1 with TRBJ2-6; the D is unclear. V was shortened by 1 base and J by 4 bases, with 11 bases between the two germline ends. The germline gives CDR1 MGHRA, CDR2 YSYEKL. The CDR3 spans 16 residues. CDR3 DNA: TGCGCCAGCAGCCAAGCGCTTGGATCGGGGGCCAACGTCCTGACTTTC. It yields the protein CASSQALGSGANVLTF.